These T cell receptor beta chains were read from a single sample in a study of T cell responses to AZD1222 COVID-19 vaccine. Assay: immunoSEQ multiplex PCR; the TCRdb copy retains only in-frame clones and omits some. The table shows some 130,000 clones, with 75% to 90% occurring only once. Material: peripheral blood, obtained on day 0 of AZD1222 vaccination. These receptors were collected from an adult in good health. Each CDR3 is given with its conserved first and last residue.

j_call v_call cdr3_aa
TRBJ1-1 TRBV4-1 CASSQTGWGTEAFF
TRBJ1-4 TRBV5-1 CASSLQGGPNEKLFF
TRBJ1-2 TRBV28 CASSRTGGSGYTF
TRBJ2-5 TRBV28 CASSLVGGKETQYF
TRBJ1-1 TRBV11-2 CASSLGGALTEAFF
TRBJ2-3 TRBV9 CASSVNIWASGAKSLFTDTQYF
TRBJ1-3 TRBV12-3/TRBV12-4 CASSWENTIYF
TRBJ2-2 TRBV9 CASSARLSAGELFF
TRBJ1-5 TRBV2 CASSVLTGGNQPQHF
TRBJ1-2 TRBV3-1/TRBV3-2 CASSQEGGEGTF
TRBJ1-1 TRBV6-5 CASGRTMNTEAFF
TRBJ2-2 TRBV18 CATKGQQNTGELFF
TRBJ1-6 TRBV2 CASSGGNGRNNSPLHF
TRBJ1-5 TRBV6-5 CASRQGGPSNQPQHF
TRBJ1-1 TRBV7-2 CASSFQNMNTEAFF
TRBJ1-4 TRBV28 CAGSFGGTSGGTNEKLFF
TRBJ2-1 TRBV6-5 CASSRTSGGHNEQFF
TRBJ2-6 TRBV3-1/TRBV3-2 CASSQRLAGHGSGANVLTF
TRBJ1-4 TRBV2 CASSVRQEKLFF
TRBJ1-1 TRBV28 CASSLTTKNTEAFF
TRBJ1-6 TRBV27 CASRLLNSPLHF
TRBJ2-5 TRBV5-1 CASSLAPRAKQETQYF
TRBJ1-1 TRBV12-3/TRBV12-4 CASSPPLQGEAFF
TRBJ1-5 TRBV18 CASSLQFNQPQHF
TRBJ1-5 TRBV19 CASSMGQWNQPQHF
TRBJ1-5 TRBV27 CASSLGTHSNQPQHF
TRBJ1-4 TRBV5-1 CASSTGQRDYEKLFF
TRBJ1-1 TRBV11-2 CASSGKTLMNTEAFF
TRBJ2-6 TRBV30 CAWSTGTGEPGANVLTF
TRBJ2-3 TRBV5-1 CASSLRGLATDTQYF
TRBJ2-2 TRBV9 CASSVTGNTGELFF
TRBJ1-1 TRBV10-3 CASRGDGNTEAFF
TRBJ2-6 TRBV14 CASSQERTGGSGANVLTF
TRBJ2-1 TRBV15 CATSREPNNEQFF
TRBJ1-5 TRBV12-3/TRBV12-4 CASTTNNQPQHF
TRBJ1-2 TRBV5-1 CASSSGSAGRDYGYTF
TRBJ1-4 TRBV7-8 CASSLGGLNEKLFF
TRBJ1-2 TRBV19 CASTRDQQALSLGYTF
TRBJ2-4 TRBV5-4 CASSLVGGRTKNIQYF
TRBJ1-2 TRBV7-3 CASSSVGQPLSGYTF
TRBJ1-4 TRBV7-9 CASSFPGPGTNEKLFF
TRBJ2-7 TRBV5-1 CASRLAPGEQYF
TRBJ1-2 TRBV2 CASSEGGTGPRYGYTF
TRBJ2-2 TRBV4-2 CASSQVSPTQGARAGELFF
TRBJ2-1 TRBV29-1 CSAGGQVYNEQFF
TRBJ1-1 TRBV2 CASSAPPGNTEAFF
TRBJ2-7 TRBV28 CASRGDRSYEQYF
TRBJ1-3 TRBV5-1 CASSLAPLTGVNGNTIYF
TRBJ1-6 TRBV7-6 CASSPLLGRVDNSPLHF
TRBJ1-3 TRBV6-6 CASRTGAGNTIYF
TRBJ1-4 TRBV5-1 CASSLAGEGEKLFF
TRBJ1-6 TRBV4-1 CASSQGWVGNSPLHF
TRBJ1-2 TRBV28 CASKSNSGRDVLNYGYTF
TRBJ2-3 TRBV29-1 CSVADSTYAQYF
TRBJ2-3 TRBV5-1 CASSPGQGKDTQYF
TRBJ1-1 TRBV12-3/TRBV12-4 CASSVHSNTEAFF
TRBJ1-1 TRBV27 CASSLSWQLSQAFF
TRBJ1-1 TRBV6-1 CASSEFHTEAFF